These T cell receptor beta chains were read from a single sample in a study of blood T cell repertoires in COVID-19. The data were produced by immunoSEQ multiplex PCR, yet TCRdb's version contains in-frame clones alone and is incomplete. The sample lists roughly 250,000 clones, about 89% occurring once. The specimen was peripheral blood. The receptors stem from a man aged 35-49 years who had recovered from COVID-19. Both conserved end residues are part of each CDR3. The order of the fields is J gene, V gene, CDR3 protein.

TRBJ2-7	TRBV2	CASRRLAASGEQYF
TRBJ2-5	TRBV7-9	CASSGGETQYF
TRBJ2-4	TRBV7-8	CASSLGVGGGAKNIQYF
TRBJ1-2	TRBV19	CASNGGQEGSYGYTF
TRBJ1-6	TRBV3-1/TRBV3-2	CASSQRGSSYNSPLHF
TRBJ1-4	TRBV7-9	CASSLGQLATNEKLFF
TRBJ1-1	TRBV11-2	CASSKGFLNTEAFF
TRBJ2-7	TRBV27	CASSRTWGQGSFEQYF
TRBJ2-2	TRBV19	CASSIRFTGELFF
TRBJ1-2	TRBV19	CASSDMVGGYTF
TRBJ2-1	TRBV7-8	CASSLYPVAGASREQFF
TRBJ2-1	TRBV6-1	CASSVTGLSHNEQFF
TRBJ2-1	TRBV7-8	CASSPRRVGGGNEQFF
TRBJ2-2	TRBV6-6	CASRAGPGGVLGELFF
TRBJ1-5	TRBV18	CASSSGTGNQPQHF
TRBJ2-5	TRBV5-4	CASSPDTQETQYF
TRBJ2-2	TRBV6-5	CASSYFSNTGELFF
TRBJ1-2	TRBV6-6	CASSYPQGIYGYTF
TRBJ2-2	TRBV2	CASSAGYNTGELFF
TRBJ1-2	TRBV5-4	CASGLGGGGGYTF
TRBJ2-5	TRBV7-5	CARSLGSGNDPEGYF
TRBJ2-3	TRBV14	CASSHPGGLAGDTQYF
TRBJ1-1	TRBV6-5	CASSLGRMNTEAFF
TRBJ1-2	TRBV30	CAWSNVARVRGGYTF
TRBJ2-7	TRBV12-5	CASGRTGSSYEQYF
TRBJ2-7	TRBV29-1	CSVEDPGTGGDVQYF
TRBJ1-3	TRBV3-1/TRBV3-2	CASSTPQGLVDTIYF
TRBJ1-3	TRBV7-6	CASSSWTGFTGNTIYF
TRBJ2-7	TRBV9	CASSLSRSGSSYEQYF
TRBJ2-7	TRBV6-5	CASSYSGTGVGEQYF
TRBJ1-1	TRBV6-1	CASSEGQPWNTEAFF
TRBJ2-5	TRBV24-1	CAYRVKETQYF
TRBJ2-1	TRBV9	CASSQGAGYNEQFF
TRBJ2-5	TRBV30	CAWSQEPGLVEYF
TRBJ2-7	TRBV6-6	CASSYSIGGRAGEQYF
TRBJ2-2	TRBV5-1	CASSLAGLAGTNGGELFF
TRBJ1-2	TRBV23-1	CASSQYLDRVYGYTF
TRBJ2-5	TRBV14	CASSPPRLAAKQETQYF
TRBJ2-7	TRBV6-1	CASSEQGRRITYEQYF
TRBJ2-1	TRBV30	CAWSVRTSSYNEQFF
TRBJ2-5	TRBV5-1	CASGRIAGTETQYF
TRBJ2-3	TRBV7-9	CASSPSAGAIRDTQYF